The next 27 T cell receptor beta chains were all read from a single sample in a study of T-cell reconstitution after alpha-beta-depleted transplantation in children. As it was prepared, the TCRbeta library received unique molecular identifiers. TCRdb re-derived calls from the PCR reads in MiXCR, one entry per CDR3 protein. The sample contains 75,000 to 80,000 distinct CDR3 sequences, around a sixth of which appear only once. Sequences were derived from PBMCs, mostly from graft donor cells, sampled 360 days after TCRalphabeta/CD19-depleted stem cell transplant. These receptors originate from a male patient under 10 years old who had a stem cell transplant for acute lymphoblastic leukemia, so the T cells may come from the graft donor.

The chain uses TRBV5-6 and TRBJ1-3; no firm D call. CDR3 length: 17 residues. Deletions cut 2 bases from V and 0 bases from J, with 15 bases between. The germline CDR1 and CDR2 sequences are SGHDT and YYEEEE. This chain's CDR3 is CASSFMIPWNSGNTIYF. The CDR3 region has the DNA TGTGCCAGCAGCTTTATGATTCCCTGGAACTCTGGAAACACCATATATTTT.

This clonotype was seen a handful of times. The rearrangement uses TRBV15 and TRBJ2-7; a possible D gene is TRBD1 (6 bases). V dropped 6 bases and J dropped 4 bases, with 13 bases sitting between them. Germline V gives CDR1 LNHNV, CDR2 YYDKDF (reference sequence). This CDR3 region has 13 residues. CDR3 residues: CATSRDKEYEQYF. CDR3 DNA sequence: TGTGCCACCAGTCGGGACAAGGAATACGAGCAGTACTTC.

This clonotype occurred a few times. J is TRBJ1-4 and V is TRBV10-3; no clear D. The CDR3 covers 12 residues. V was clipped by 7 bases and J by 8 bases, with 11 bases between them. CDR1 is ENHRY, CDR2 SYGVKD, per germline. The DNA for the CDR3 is TGTGCCATCAAAGGCAACGAAGAAAAACTGTTTTTT. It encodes CAIKGNEEKLFF.

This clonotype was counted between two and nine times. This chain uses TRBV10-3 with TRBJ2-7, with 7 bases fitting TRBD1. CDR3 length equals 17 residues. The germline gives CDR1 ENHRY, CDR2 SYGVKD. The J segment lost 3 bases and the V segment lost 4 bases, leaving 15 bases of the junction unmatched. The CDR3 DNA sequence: TGTGCCATCAGTGGTACAGGGACAGATAGTACGAGCTACGAGCAGTACTTC. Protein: CAISGTGTDSTSYEQYF.

CDR3 DNA sequence: TGTGCCAGCAGTTTGACCCCAGGGGGAGCTAACTATGGCTACACCTTC. It translates to CASSLTPGGANYGYTF. The V and J genes are TRBV12-3 or TRBV12-4 and TRBJ1-2; 7 bases agree with TRBD1. After removal of 3 bases from V and 0 bases from J, the junction contained 7 bases not matched to a gene. This CDR3 region has 16 residues.

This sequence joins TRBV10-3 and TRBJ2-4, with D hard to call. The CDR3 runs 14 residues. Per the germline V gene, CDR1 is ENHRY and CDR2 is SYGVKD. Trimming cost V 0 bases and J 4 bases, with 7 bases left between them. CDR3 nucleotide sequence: TGTGCCATCAGTGAGTCGGGCGGTAAAAACATTCAGTACTTC. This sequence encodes CAISESGGKNIQYF.

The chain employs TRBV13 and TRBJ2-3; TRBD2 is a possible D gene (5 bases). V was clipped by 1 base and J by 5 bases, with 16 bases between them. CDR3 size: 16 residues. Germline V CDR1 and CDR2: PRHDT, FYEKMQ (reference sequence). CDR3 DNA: TGTGCCAGCAGCTTAGTTACGAGGGCGTCGGGAGATACGCAGTATTTT. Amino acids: CASSLVTRASGDTQYF.

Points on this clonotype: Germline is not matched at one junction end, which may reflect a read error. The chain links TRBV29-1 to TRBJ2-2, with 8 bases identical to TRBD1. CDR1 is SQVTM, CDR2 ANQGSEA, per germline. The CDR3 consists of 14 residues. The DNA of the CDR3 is TGCAGCGTTGGTTTCAGGGGGCACACCGGGGAGCTGATTTTT. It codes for CSVGFRGHTGELIF.

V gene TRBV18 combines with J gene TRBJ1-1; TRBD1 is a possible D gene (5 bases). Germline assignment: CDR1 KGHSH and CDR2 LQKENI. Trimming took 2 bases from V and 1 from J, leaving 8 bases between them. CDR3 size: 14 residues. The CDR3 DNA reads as TGTGCCAGCTCACCAACAGGAACGAACACTGAAGCTTTCTTT. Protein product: CASSPTGTNTEAFF.

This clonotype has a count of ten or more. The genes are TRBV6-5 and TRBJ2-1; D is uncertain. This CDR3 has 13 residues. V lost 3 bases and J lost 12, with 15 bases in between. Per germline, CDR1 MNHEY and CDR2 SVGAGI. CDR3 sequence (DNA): TGTGCCAGCAGTTATGCCGGGTATAGTGGGCAGTTCTTC. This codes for CASSYAGYSGQFF.

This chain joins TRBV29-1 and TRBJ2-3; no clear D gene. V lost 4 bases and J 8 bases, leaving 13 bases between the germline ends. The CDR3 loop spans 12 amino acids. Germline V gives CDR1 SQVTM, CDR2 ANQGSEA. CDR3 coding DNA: TGCAGCGTTGTTATCAGTTTAAGTACGCAGTATTTT. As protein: CSVVISLSTQYF.

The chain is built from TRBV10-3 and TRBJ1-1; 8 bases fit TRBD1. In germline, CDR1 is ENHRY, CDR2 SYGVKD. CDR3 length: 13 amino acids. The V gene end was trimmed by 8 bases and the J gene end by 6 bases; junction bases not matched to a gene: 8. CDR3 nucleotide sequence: TGTGCCATCGGGTCAGGGGGCGCACCTGAAGCTTTCTTT. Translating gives CAIGSGGAPEAFF.

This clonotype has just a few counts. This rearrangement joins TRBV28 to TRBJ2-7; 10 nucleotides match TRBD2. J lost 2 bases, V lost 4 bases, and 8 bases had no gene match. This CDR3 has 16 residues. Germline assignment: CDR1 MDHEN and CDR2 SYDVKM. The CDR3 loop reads CASSSPGTSATYEQYF. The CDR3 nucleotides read TGTGCCAGCAGTTCGCCCGGGACTAGCGCCACCTACGAGCAGTACTTC.

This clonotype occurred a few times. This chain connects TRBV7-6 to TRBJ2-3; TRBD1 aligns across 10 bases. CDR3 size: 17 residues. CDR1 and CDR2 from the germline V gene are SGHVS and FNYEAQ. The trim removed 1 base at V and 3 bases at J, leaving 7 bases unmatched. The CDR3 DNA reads TGTGCCAGCAGCTTAGACGCGGGACAGGGGCCGACAGATACGCAGTATTTT. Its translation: CASSLDAGQGPTDTQYF.

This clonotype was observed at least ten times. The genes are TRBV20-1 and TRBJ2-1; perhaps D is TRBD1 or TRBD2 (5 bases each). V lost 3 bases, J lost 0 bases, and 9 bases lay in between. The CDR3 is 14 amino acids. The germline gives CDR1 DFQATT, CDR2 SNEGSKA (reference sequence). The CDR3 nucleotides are TGCAGTGCTAGTGAGGGGAGCTCCTACAATGAGCAGTTCTTC. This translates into CSASEGSSYNEQFF.

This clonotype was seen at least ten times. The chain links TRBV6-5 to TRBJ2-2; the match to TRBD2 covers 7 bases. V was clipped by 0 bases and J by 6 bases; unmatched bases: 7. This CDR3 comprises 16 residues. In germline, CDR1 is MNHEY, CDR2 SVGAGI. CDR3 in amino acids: CASSYSMAGVPGELFF. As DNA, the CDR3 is TGTGCCAGCAGTTACTCGATGGCGGGAGTTCCCGGGGAGCTGTTTTTT.

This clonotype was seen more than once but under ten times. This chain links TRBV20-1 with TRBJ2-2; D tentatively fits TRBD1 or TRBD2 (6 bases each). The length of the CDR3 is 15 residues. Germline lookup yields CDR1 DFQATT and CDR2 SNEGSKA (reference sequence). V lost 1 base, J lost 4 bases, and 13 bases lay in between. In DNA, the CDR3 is TGCAGTGCTAGAGTAGGGGGGTCGGCCACCGGGGAGCTGTTTTTT. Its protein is CSARVGGSATGELFF.

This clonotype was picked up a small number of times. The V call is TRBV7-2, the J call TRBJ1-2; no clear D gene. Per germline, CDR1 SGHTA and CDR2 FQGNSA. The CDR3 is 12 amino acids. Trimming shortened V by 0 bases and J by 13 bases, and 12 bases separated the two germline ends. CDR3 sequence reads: CASSLAPEGPTF. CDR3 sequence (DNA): TGTGCCAGCAGCTTAGCCCCCGAGGGCCCCACCTTC.

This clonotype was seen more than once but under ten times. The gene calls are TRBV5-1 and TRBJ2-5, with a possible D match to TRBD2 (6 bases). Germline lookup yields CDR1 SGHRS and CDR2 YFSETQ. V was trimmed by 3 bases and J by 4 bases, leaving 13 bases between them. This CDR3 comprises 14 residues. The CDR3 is CASSWRDVGETQYF. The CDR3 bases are TGCGCCAGCAGCTGGCGGGACGTAGGAGAGACCCAGTACTTC.

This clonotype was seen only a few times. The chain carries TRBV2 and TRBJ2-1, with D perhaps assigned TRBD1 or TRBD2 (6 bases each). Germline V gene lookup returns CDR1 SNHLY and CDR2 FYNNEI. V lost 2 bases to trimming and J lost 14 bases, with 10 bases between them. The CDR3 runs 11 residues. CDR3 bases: TGTGCCAGCAGTGAAAGGAGGGGGGAGTTCTTC. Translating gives CASSERRGEFF.

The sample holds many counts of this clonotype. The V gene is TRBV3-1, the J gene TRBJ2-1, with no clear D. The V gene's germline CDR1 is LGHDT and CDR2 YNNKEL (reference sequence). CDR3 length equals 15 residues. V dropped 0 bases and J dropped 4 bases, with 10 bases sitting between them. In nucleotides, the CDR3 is TGTGCCAGCAGCCAAGACCCCTATCTTTACAATGAGCAGTTCTTC. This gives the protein CASSQDPYLYNEQFF.

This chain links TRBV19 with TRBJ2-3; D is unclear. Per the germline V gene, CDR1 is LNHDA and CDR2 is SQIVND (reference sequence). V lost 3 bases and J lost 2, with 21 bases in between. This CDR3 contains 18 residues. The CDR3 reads CASSISIRALYSTDTQYF. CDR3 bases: TGTGCCAGTAGTATTAGCATTCGGGCCTTATATTCCACAGATACGCAGTATTTT. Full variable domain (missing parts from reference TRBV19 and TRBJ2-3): DGGITQSPKYLFRKEGQNVTLSCEQNLNHDAMYWYRQDPGQGLRLIYYSQIVNDFQKGDIAEGYSVSREKKESFPLTVTSAQKNPTAFYLCASSISIRALYSTDTQYFGPGTRLTVL.

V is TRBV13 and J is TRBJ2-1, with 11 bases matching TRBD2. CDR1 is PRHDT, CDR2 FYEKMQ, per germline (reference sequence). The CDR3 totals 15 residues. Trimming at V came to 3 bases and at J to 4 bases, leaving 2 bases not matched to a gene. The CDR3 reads CASSLGLAEYNEQFF. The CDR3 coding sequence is TGTGCCAGCAGCTTGGGACTAGCGGAATACAATGAGCAGTTCTTC. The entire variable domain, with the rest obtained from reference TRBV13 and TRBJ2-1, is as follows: AAGVIQSPRHLIKEKRETATLKCYPIPRHDTVYWYQQGPGQDPQFLISFYEKMQSDKGSIPDRFSAQQFSDYHSELNMSSLELGDSALYFCASSLGLAEYNEQFFGPGTRLTVL.

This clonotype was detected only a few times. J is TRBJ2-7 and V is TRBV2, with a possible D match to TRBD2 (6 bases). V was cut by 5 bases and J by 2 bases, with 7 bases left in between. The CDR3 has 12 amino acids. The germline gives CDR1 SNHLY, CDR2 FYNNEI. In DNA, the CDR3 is TGTGCCAGCAGTAGACTAGCCTACGAGCAGTACTTC. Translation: CASSRLAYEQYF.

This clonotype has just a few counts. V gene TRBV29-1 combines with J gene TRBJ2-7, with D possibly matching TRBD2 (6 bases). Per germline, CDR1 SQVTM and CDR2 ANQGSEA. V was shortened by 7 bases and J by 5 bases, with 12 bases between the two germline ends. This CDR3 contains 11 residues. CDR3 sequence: CSAFSGDEQYF. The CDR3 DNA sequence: TGCAGCGCTTTTTCGGGAGACGAGCAGTACTTC.

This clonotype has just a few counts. CDR3 sequence reads: CASSLFLANQETQYF. Here the CDR3 DNA reads TGTGCCAGCAGTTTATTTTTAGCGAACCAAGAGACCCAGTACTTC. The V gene is TRBV28, the J gene TRBJ2-5; D is perhaps TRBD2 (5 bases). The V end was cut by 1 base, the J end by 0 bases, with 9 bases between. Germline V gene data show CDR1 as MDHEN and CDR2 as SYDVKM. This CDR3 has 15 residues.

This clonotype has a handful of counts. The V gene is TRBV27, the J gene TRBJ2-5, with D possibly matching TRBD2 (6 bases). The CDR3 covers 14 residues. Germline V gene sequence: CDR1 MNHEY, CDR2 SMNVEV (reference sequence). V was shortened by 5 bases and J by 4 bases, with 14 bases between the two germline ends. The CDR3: CASSGWRRGETQYF. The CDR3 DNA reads TGTGCCAGCAGTGGATGGCGGCGGGGAGAGACCCAGTACTTC.